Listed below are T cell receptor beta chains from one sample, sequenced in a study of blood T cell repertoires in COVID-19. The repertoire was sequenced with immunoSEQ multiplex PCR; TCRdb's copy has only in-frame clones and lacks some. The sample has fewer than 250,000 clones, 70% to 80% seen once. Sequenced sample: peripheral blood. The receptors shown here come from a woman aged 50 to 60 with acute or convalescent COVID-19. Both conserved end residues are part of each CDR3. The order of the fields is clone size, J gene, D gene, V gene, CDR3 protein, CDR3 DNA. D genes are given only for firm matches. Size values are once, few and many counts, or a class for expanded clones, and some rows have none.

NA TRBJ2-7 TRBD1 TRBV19 CASSPTGTLSEQYF TGTGCCTCCTCCCCGACAGGGACCTTGAGCGAGCAGTACTTC
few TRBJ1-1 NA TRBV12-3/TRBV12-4 CASTSWTGTEAFF TGTGCCAGCACCTCTTGGACGGGAACTGAAGCTTTCTTT
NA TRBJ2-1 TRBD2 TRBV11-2 CASSFSSGTSGLYNEQFF TGTGCCAGCAGCTTCAGCTCAGGGACTAGCGGCCTGTACAATGAGCAGTTCTTC
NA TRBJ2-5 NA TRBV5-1 CASSGLVEGYGRETQYF TGCGCCAGCAGCGGGTTGGTGGAGGGGTATGGACGAGAGACCCAGTACTTC
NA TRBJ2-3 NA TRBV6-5 CASAFGRLADTQYF TGTGCCAGCGCGTTTGGGAGGTTGGCAGATACGCAGTATTTT
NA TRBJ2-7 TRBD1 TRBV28 CASSSRGREQYF TGTGCCAGCAGTTCCAGGGGGCGGGAGCAGTACTTC
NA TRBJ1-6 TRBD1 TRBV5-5 CASSLADRGSPLHF TGTGCCAGCAGCTTGGCGGACAGGGGTTCACCCCTCCACTTT
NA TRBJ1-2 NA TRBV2 CASSEYSGETF TGTGCCAGCAGTGAATACTCCGGGGAGACCTTC
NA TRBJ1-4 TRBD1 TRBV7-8 CASSMLQGAREKLFF TGTGCCAGCAGCATGCTACAGGGGGCACGGGAAAAACTGTTTTTT
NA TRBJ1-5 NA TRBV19 CASSMIGDAYQPQHF TGTGCCAGTAGTATGATAGGGGATGCCTATCAGCCCCAGCATTTT
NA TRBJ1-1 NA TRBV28 CASRQSRSRTEAFF TGTGCCAGCAGGCAATCAAGGAGTCGTACTGAAGCTTTCTTT
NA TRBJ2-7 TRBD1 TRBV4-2 CASSQDAGTGSYEQYF TGTGCCAGCAGCCAAGATGCCGGGACAGGGAGCTACGAGCAGTACTTC
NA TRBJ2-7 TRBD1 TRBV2 CASREQGPGYEQYF TGTGCCAGCAGGGAACAGGGGCCAGGCTACGAGCAGTACTTC
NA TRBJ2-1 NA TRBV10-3 CAISSSAGLDEQFF TGTGCCATCAGCAGTAGTGCAGGGTTGGATGAGCAGTTCTTC
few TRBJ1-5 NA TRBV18 CASSPSSAPDQPQHF TGTGCCAGCTCACCATCGAGCGCCCCGGATCAGCCCCAGCATTTT